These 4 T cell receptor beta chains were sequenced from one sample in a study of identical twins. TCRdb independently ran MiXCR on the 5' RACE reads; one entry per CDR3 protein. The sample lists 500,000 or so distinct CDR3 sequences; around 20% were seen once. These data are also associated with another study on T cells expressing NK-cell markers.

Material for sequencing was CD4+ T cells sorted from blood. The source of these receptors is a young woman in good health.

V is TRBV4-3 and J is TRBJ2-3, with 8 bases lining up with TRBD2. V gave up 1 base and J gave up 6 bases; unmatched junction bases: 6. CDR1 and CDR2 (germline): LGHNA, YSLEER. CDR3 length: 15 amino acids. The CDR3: CASSQGAGEADTQYF. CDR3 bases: TGCGCCAGCAGCCAAGGAGCGGGAGAGGCGGATACGCAGTATTTT.

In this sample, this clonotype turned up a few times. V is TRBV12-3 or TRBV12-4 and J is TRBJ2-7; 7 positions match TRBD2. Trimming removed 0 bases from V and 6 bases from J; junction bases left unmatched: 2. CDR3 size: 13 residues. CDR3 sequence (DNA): TGTGCCAGCAGTTTAGCGGGAGGGCTCGAGCAGTACTTC. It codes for CASSLAGGLEQYF.

CDR3 in DNA: TGTGCCAGCAGCGAGGGACATAATGAAAAACTGTTTTTT. Protein: CASSEGHNEKLFF. This chain uses TRBV5-6 with TRBJ1-4; TRBD1 is a possible D gene (6 bases). V was trimmed by 4 bases and J by 4 bases, leaving 8 bases between them. CDR1 and CDR2 (germline): SGHDT, YYEEEE. This CDR3 contains 13 residues.

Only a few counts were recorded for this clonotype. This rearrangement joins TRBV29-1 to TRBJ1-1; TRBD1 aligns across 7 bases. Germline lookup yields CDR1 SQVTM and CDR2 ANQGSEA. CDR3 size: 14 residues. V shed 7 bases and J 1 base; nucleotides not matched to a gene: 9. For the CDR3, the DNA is TGCAGCGCGTCTCGGACAGGCGCGAACACTGAAGCTTTCTTT. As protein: CSASRTGANTEAFF. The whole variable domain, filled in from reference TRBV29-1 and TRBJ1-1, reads SAVISQKPSRDICQRGTSLTIQCQVDSQVTMMFWYRQQPGQSLTLIATANQGSEATYESGFVIDKFPISRPNLTFSTLTVSNMSPEDSSIYLCSASRTGANTEAFFGQGTRLTVV.